Following are 25 T cell receptor beta chains from one sample sequenced in a study of blood T cell repertoires in COVID-19. Some clones are missing from TCRdb's copy, which holds only in-frame ones; the method was immunoSEQ multiplex PCR. The table shows nearly 400,000 clones, with about 90% occurring only once. Sequenced input: PBMCs or T cells enriched from blood (not recorded which). The receptors shown here come from a woman aged 25 to 45 who had recovered from COVID-19.

This clone was seen a single time. CDR3 region: CASSLSVYNSPLHF. CDR3 sequence (DNA): TGTGCCAGCAGTTTATCAGTTTATAATTCACCCCTCCACTTT. The V call is TRBV28, the J call TRBJ1-6; D remains ambiguous. The ends were cut back, 1 base at V and 4 bases at J, with 5 bases in the middle. The V gene's germline CDR1 is MDHEN and CDR2 SYDVKM. This CDR3 comprises 14 residues.

There are a few counts of this clone. V usage is TRBV6-5 and J usage is TRBJ2-1, with 13 nucleotides matching TRBD2. The junction had 1 base not matched to a gene; V was cut back by 8 bases and J by 3 bases. The length of the CDR3 is 14 residues. Germline V gives CDR1 MNHEY, CDR2 SVGAGI. CDR3 in amino acids: CASRLAGGYNEQFF. The CDR3 nucleotides read TGTGCCAGCCGACTAGCGGGGGGCTACAATGAGCAGTTCTTC.

The chain recombines TRBV7-2 with TRBJ2-7; TRBD1 might be the D (5 bases). This CDR3 has 14 amino acids. V lost 3 bases to trimming and J lost 6 bases, with 15 bases between them. The germline CDR1 and CDR2 sequences are SGHTA and FQGNSA. The CDR3 loop is CASSFDSVSGEQYF. The CDR3 DNA is TGTGCCAGCAGCTTTGACAGCGTCTCGGGCGAGCAGTACTTC.

This clone was seen just once. The gene calls are TRBV6-4 and TRBJ1-6; no clear D gene. The germline V gene encodes CDR1 MRHNA and CDR2 SNTAGT. The CDR3 totals 16 residues. V was clipped by 8 bases and J by 7 bases, with 21 bases between them. Here the CDR3 reads CASPVFRWQRNSPLHF. The DNA of the CDR3 is TGTGCCAGCCCTGTATTTCGGTGGCAGCGAAATTCACCCCTCCACTTT.

The chain uses TRBV27 and TRBJ1-6, with TRBD1 identical over 7 bases. This CDR3 spans 14 amino acids. Trimming cost V 6 bases and J 7 bases; bases outside gene matches: 6. Germline V gene sequence: CDR1 MNHEY, CDR2 SMNVEV (reference sequence). The CDR3 is CASRRDSPNSPLHF. The CDR3 nucleotides read TGTGCCAGCAGAAGGGACAGCCCCAATTCACCCCTCCACTTT.

The chain carries TRBV7-2 and TRBJ2-7; no clear D gene. From germline, CDR1 is SGHTA and CDR2 FQGNSA. Trimming cost V 3 bases and J 2 bases, with 8 bases left between them. This CDR3 spans 13 amino acids. DNA of the CDR3: TGTGCCAGCAGCTTTGGCGGTACCTACGAGCAGTACTTC. Its translation: CASSFGGTYEQYF.

Written as DNA, the CDR3 is TGTGCCAGTGGACCGAGGACAGGGACAGAGGAGCAGTACTTC. Protein sequence: CASGPRTGTEEQYF. The genes are TRBV19 and TRBJ2-7; 8 bases agree with TRBD1. Looked up from germline, CDR1 is LNHDA and CDR2 is SQIVND (reference sequence). With 8 bases clipped from V and 7 bases from J, the junction kept 13 bases outside the gene matches. This CDR3 spans 14 amino acids.

As to this clone: At the DNA level, this CDR3 is encoded by other sequences in the same sample as well. The CDR3 DNA follows: TGTGCCAGCAGTTTATTAGCGGGGAGCTACGAGCAGTACTTC. Translating gives CASSLLAGSYEQYF. V usage is TRBV28 and J usage is TRBJ2-7, with 8 nucleotides matching TRBD2. Germline V CDR1 and CDR2: MDHEN, SYDVKM. The V and J ends lost 1 base and 3 bases, in that order; junction bases with no gene match: 2. The CDR3 consists of 14 residues.

The chain couples TRBV6-1 to TRBJ1-2; 8 nucleotides align to TRBD1. This CDR3 region has 16 residues. J gave up 2 bases and V 0 bases, and 5 bases lay outside the gene matches. Germline values: CDR1 MNHNS, CDR2 SASEGT. Written as DNA, the CDR3 is TGTGCCAGCAGTGAAGCCCACTGGGACAGGAACTATGGCTACACCTTC. Encoded protein: CASSEAHWDRNYGYTF.

The rearrangement uses TRBV7-3 and TRBJ2-3, with 10 bases fitting TRBD2. The CDR3 runs 17 residues. Trimming at V came to 1 base and at J to 6 bases, leaving 10 bases not matched to a gene. CDR1 and CDR2 (germline): SGHTA, FQGTGA. The CDR3 sequence: CASSLSPSGGPLDTQYF. CDR3 nucleotide sequence: TGTGCCAGCAGCTTAAGTCCTAGCGGGGGCCCTTTGGATACGCAGTATTTT.

The CDR3 sequence: CASSQDSTGNQPQHF. The CDR3 coding sequence is TGCGCCAGCAGCCAAGATTCGACAGGGAATCAGCCCCAGCATTTT. The rearrangement links TRBV4-1 to TRBJ1-5; 7 bases map to TRBD1. The CDR3 is 15 residues long. The V segment lost 0 bases and the J segment 4 bases; nucleotides outside the gene matches: 3. The germline V gene encodes CDR1 MGHRA and CDR2 YSYEKL.

This chain uses TRBV7-2 with TRBJ2-7; D is perhaps TRBD1 (6 bases). With 3 bases removed from V and 0 bases from J, the gap between germline ends came to 12 bases. CDR1 and CDR2 from the germline V gene are SGHTA and FQGNSA. The CDR3 contains 15 residues. The CDR3 here is CASSLSWTASYEQYF. As DNA, the CDR3 is TGTGCCAGCAGCTTGTCATGGACAGCCTCCTACGAGCAGTACTTC.

This clone has only a few counts. The V gene is TRBV3-1 (or the pseudogene TRBV3-2), the J gene TRBJ1-2, with D tentatively TRBD1 (6 bases). The germline gives CDR1 LGHDT, CDR2 YNNKEL (reference sequence). The V gene lost 4 bases and the J gene lost 4 bases, with 16 bases spanning the gap. The CDR3 spans 15 residues. CDR3 nucleotide sequence: TGTGCCAGCAGCCGTCTGCCACAGGGCACCTATGGCTACACCTTC. Translating gives CASSRLPQGTYGYTF.

The J gene is TRBJ2-7, the V gene TRBV19, with 8 bases lining up with TRBD1. The CDR3 runs to 15 residues. Germline V gives CDR1 LNHDA, CDR2 SQIVND (reference sequence). Trimming removed 1 base from V and 3 bases from J; junction bases left unmatched: 5. CDR3 in amino acids: CASSIVGQGNYEQYF. The CDR3 DNA reads TGTGCCAGTAGTATAGTCGGACAGGGAAACTACGAGCAGTACTTC.

The V and J genes are TRBV6-2 or TRBV6-3 and TRBJ1-4; a possible D gene is TRBD1 (5 bases). CDR1 MNHEY and CDR2 SVGEGT come from the germline V gene. With 4 bases removed from V and 7 bases from J, the gap between germline ends came to 16 bases. The CDR3 length is 15 residues. The CDR3 coding sequence is TGTGCCAGCAGTTCGAGTGGGGGGTCGAGTGAAAAACTGTTTTTT. Encoded protein: CASSSSGGSSEKLFF.

This chain links TRBV28 with TRBJ2-4; 8 positions match TRBD1. CDR3 length: 14 amino acids. Germline V gene lookup returns CDR1 MDHEN and CDR2 SYDVKM. The V and J ends lost 7 bases and 2 bases, in that order; junction bases with no gene match: 4. The CDR3 region is CASKRQGSKNIQYF. In DNA, the CDR3 is TGTGCCAGCAAACGACAGGGGTCCAAAAACATTCAGTACTTC. Together with reference TRBV28 and TRBJ2-4, the CDR3 gives the full variable domain: DVKVTQSSRYLVKRTGEKVFLECVQDMDHENMFWYRQDPGLGLRLIYFSYDVKMKEKGDIPEGYSVSREKKERFSLILESASTNQTSMYLCASKRQGSKNIQYFGAGTRLSVL.

The V gene is TRBV28, the J gene TRBJ1-5, with 7 bases matching TRBD1. Germline V gene lookup returns CDR1 MDHEN and CDR2 SYDVKM. The CDR3 covers 17 residues. V gave up 4 bases and J gave up 5 bases; unmatched junction bases: 14. In nucleotides, the CDR3 is TGTGCCAGCAGTTACCCAGGGGGACAGACCTTTTATCAGCCCCAGCATTTT. Translated: CASSYPGGQTFYQPQHF.

DNA of the CDR3: TGTGCCAGCAGCCCGAGAGCGGGAGTAGGTTACGAGCAGTACTTC. It codes for CASSPRAGVGYEQYF. The J gene is TRBJ2-7, the V gene TRBV13, with 8 positions matching TRBD2. Germline CDR1 reads PRHDT; CDR2 reads FYEKMQ (reference sequence). After removal of 5 bases from V and 4 bases from J, the junction contained 10 bases not matched to a gene. This CDR3 contains 15 residues.

V and J are TRBV29-1 and TRBJ1-1, with D perhaps matching TRBD1 (5 bases). CDR3 length: 13 amino acids. CDR1 is SQVTM and CDR2 is ANQGSEA in the germline V gene. Trimming took 5 bases from V and 1 from J, leaving 11 bases between them. CDR3 amino acids: CSVFGGENTEAFF. The CDR3 DNA is TGCAGCGTTTTCGGGGGAGAGAACACTGAAGCTTTCTTT.

The gene calls are TRBV9 and TRBJ1-6; 10 bases fit TRBD1. CDR3 length equals 14 residues. CDR1 SGDLS and CDR2 YYNGEE come from the germline V gene. With 1 base clipped from V and 9 bases from J, the junction kept 1 base outside the gene matches. The CDR3 reads CASSVRDRGSPLHF. The CDR3 DNA reads TGTGCCAGCAGCGTACGGGACAGGGGTTCACCCCTCCACTTT. Full variable domain (rest looked up from reference TRBV9 and TRBJ1-6): DSGVTQTPKHLITATGQRVTLRCSPRSGDLSVYWYQQSLDQGLQFLIQYYNGEERAKGNILERFSAQQFPDLHSELNLSSLELGDSALYFCASSVRDRGSPLHFGNGTRLTVT.

This sequence joins TRBV5-1 and TRBJ1-1, with D maybe TRBD1 (6 bases). The length of the CDR3 is 15 residues. CDR1 SGHRS and CDR2 YFSETQ come from the germline V gene. V lost 1 base and J lost 1, with 11 bases in between. CDR3 region: CASSLWTAENTEAFF. The CDR3 coding sequence is TGCGCCAGCAGCTTGTGGACAGCGGAGAACACTGAAGCTTTCTTT.

The chain recombines TRBV19 with TRBJ2-7; D gene ambiguous. The CDR3 length is 15 residues. Per the germline V gene, CDR1 is LNHDA and CDR2 is SQIVND (reference sequence). The V end was cut by 0 bases, the J end by 2 bases, with 11 bases between. CDR3 DNA: TGTGCCAGTAGTATAGAAGGTAGCCGGGCCTACGAGCAGTACTTC. Its translation is CASSIEGSRAYEQYF.

The chain couples TRBV27 to TRBJ2-1, with a tentative D call TRBD2 (7 bases). Germline V CDR1 and CDR2: MNHEY, SMNVEV (reference sequence). This CDR3 comprises 16 residues. Trimming took off 5 bases at V and 5 bases at J, with 19 bases between the two ends. The CDR3 here is CASSPIGRGGHNEQFF. The CDR3 DNA reads as TGTGCCAGCAGTCCCATTGGTAGGGGGGGTCACAATGAGCAGTTCTTC.

The chain combines TRBV9 with TRBJ1-3, with 7 positions matching TRBD1. The CDR3 extends over 17 amino acids. Germline CDR1 is SGDLS and CDR2 is YYNGEE. J was trimmed by 0 bases and V by 4 bases; bases with no gene match: 10. CDR3 residues: CASSLTPGQSSGNTIYF. The DNA of the CDR3 is TGTGCCAGCAGCCTAACCCCGGGACAGAGCTCTGGAAACACCATATATTTT.

V gene TRBV12-3 or TRBV12-4 combines with J gene TRBJ1-5; D call uncertain. The CDR3 consists of 13 residues. V was cut by 6 bases and J by 3 bases, with 9 bases left in between. CDR3 residues: CASSRSVNQPQHF. Here the CDR3 DNA reads TGTGCCAGCAGCCGTTCCGTCAATCAGCCCCAGCATTTT.